These T cell receptor beta chains were read from a single sample in a study of blood T cell repertoires in COVID-19. Produced via immunoSEQ multiplex PCR; TCRdb's table is partial and in-frame only. In the table there are approximately 470,000 clones, roughly 88% of which are singletons. Material for sequencing was peripheral blood. These TCRs come from a human donor in a cohort sampled during active COVID-19. The CDR3 runs from the conserved cysteine through the conserved F or W. A D gene is named only where the DNA matches it firmly. Clone size is given for some rows only: seen once, a few or many times, or a class if the clone is expanded.

d_call: NA
clone_size: NA
v_call: TRBV21-1
j_call: TRBJ2-3
cdr3_aa: CASTPAGGCTDTQYF
cdr3_nt: TGTGCCAGCACTCCGGCGGGAGGGTGCACAGATACGCAGTATTTT

d_call: TRBD2
clone_size: NA
v_call: TRBV19
j_call: TRBJ2-7
cdr3_aa: CASSIGLLANNEQYF
cdr3_nt: TGTGCCAGTAGTATAGGCCTACTAGCGAACAACGAGCAGTACTTC

d_call: TRBD1
clone_size: few
v_call: TRBV5-8
j_call: TRBJ2-2
cdr3_aa: CASSGSGTGTGELFF
cdr3_nt: TGTGCCAGCAGCGGGTCCGGGACAGGAACCGGGGAGCTGTTTTTT

d_call: TRBD1
clone_size: NA
v_call: TRBV5-1
j_call: TRBJ2-7
cdr3_aa: CASSLAGQGGREQYF
cdr3_nt: TGCGCCAGCAGCTTGGCGGGACAGGGGGGCAGGGAGCAGTACTTC

d_call: NA
clone_size: NA
v_call: TRBV25-1
j_call: TRBJ1-2
cdr3_aa: CASSEFVDGYTF
cdr3_nt: TGTGCCAGCAGTGAATTTGTAGATGGCTACACCTTC

d_call: NA
clone_size: NA
v_call: TRBV7-3
j_call: TRBJ2-2
cdr3_aa: CASSLTRAGELFF
cdr3_nt: TGTGCCAGCAGCTTAACTCGGGCCGGGGAGCTGTTTTTT

d_call: NA
clone_size: NA
v_call: TRBV28
j_call: TRBJ2-1
cdr3_aa: CASSLRLVGEQFF
cdr3_nt: TGTGCCAGCAGTCTCCGACTAGTAGGCGAGCAGTTCTTC

d_call: TRBD1
clone_size: NA
v_call: TRBV11-2
j_call: TRBJ1-2
cdr3_aa: CASSRHFGQEANYGYTF
cdr3_nt: TGTGCCAGCAGCCGACACTTTGGACAGGAAGCTAACTATGGCTACACCTTC

d_call: NA
clone_size: NA
v_call: TRBV19
j_call: TRBJ2-1
cdr3_aa: CASTTLAPPYNEQFF
cdr3_nt: TGTGCCAGTACGACGTTAGCACCCCCCTACAATGAGCAGTTCTTC

d_call: TRBD1
clone_size: NA
v_call: TRBV14
j_call: TRBJ1-5
cdr3_aa: CASSQAGGQPQHF
cdr3_nt: TGTGCCAGCAGCCAGGCAGGGGGCCAGCCCCAGCATTTT